This entry lists 26 T cell receptor beta chains sequenced from one sample in a study of blood T cell repertoires in COVID-19. Measured with immunoSEQ multiplex PCR; TCRdb has only the in-frame clones, and not every one. The table includes over 100,000 clones, about four fifths detected once. The specimen sequenced was peripheral blood. The receptors were sampled from a human donor in a cohort sampled during active COVID-19.

This rearrangement joins TRBV11-2 to TRBJ1-3; D is uncertain. Trimming took off 3 bases at V and 4 bases at J, with 10 bases between the two ends. Germline V CDR1 and CDR2: SGHAT, FQNNGV. CDR3 length: 14 amino acids. The CDR3: CASSFTSGGNTIYF. In DNA, the CDR3 is TGTGCCAGCAGCTTTACCTCGGGAGGAAACACCATATATTTT.

This clone was observed a handful of times. This chain uses TRBV18 with TRBJ1-4; D remains ambiguous. CDR1 and CDR2 (germline): KGHSH, LQKENI. The CDR3 totals 13 residues. Deletions cut 6 bases from V and 0 bases from J, with 5 bases between. DNA of the CDR3: TGTGCCAGCTCCAGGTCAACTAATGAAAAACTGTTTTTT. Amino acid sequence: CASSRSTNEKLFF. Filled out from reference TRBV18 and TRBJ1-4, the complete variable domain reads NAGVMQNPRHLVRRRGQEARLRCSPMKGHSHVYWYRQLPEEGLKFMVYLQKENIIDESGMPKERFSAEFPKEGPSILRIQQVVRGDSAAYFCASSRSTNEKLFFGSGTQLSVL.

The gene calls are TRBV6-5 and TRBJ2-7; the match to TRBD1 covers 10 bases. CDR1 and CDR2 from the germline V gene are MNHEY and SVGAGI. With 6 bases clipped from V and 3 bases from J, the junction kept 5 bases outside the gene matches. This CDR3 contains 14 residues. CDR3 residues: CASRFGQGVYEQYF. CDR3 in DNA: TGTGCCAGCAGGTTTGGACAGGGGGTCTACGAGCAGTACTTC.

The chain employs TRBV27 and TRBJ2-7, with 9 bases identical to TRBD2. The J segment lost 4 bases and the V segment lost 6 bases, leaving 7 bases of the junction unmatched. CDR1 and CDR2 (germline): MNHEY, SMNVEV (reference sequence). CDR3 length equals 14 residues. Here the CDR3 DNA reads TGTGCCAGCAGAACGGTGCGGGAGGGTTACGAGCAGTACTTC. Translated: CASRTVREGYEQYF.

CDR3 coding DNA: TGTGCCAGCAGTTACTTCGAGGATGAGCAGTTCTTC. Its translation: CASSYFEDEQFF. The chain combines TRBV6-2 or TRBV6-3 with TRBJ2-1; D remains ambiguous. The V end was cut by 1 base, the J end by 8 bases, with 6 bases between. The CDR3 spans 12 residues. Germline loops: CDR1 MNHEY, CDR2 SVGEGT.

V gene TRBV5-6 combines with J gene TRBJ1-2, with unresolved D. The CDR3 is 13 amino acids. CDR1 and CDR2 from the germline V gene are SGHDT and YYEEEE. Trimming left V 2 bases short and J 6 bases short, with 11 bases between. The CDR3 spells CASSFSRRDGYTF. CDR3 coding DNA: TGTGCCAGCAGCTTTTCCCGCCGGGATGGCTACACCTTC. The entire variable domain, with the rest obtained from reference TRBV5-6 and TRBJ1-2, is as follows: DAGVTQSPTHLIKTRGQQVTLRCSPKSGHDTVSWYQQALGQGPQFIFQYYEEEERQRGNFPDRFSGHQFPNYSSELNVNALLLGDSALYLCASSFSRRDGYTFGSGTRLTVV.

The chain uses TRBV12-1 and TRBJ2-1; the D call in the table, TRBD2, was not verified against the DNA. TRBV12-1 is termed a pseudogene. The CDR3 is 12 amino acids. In nucleotides, the CDR3 is TGTGCCAGCAGCTGTTTCCCCGATGAGCAGTTCTTC. It is translated as CASSCFPDEQFF.

This clone was seen more than once but under ten times. The chain links TRBV19 to TRBJ1-5; D is undetermined. The V end was cut by 3 bases, the J end by 7 bases, with 10 bases between. Germline loops: CDR1 LNHDA, CDR2 SQIVND (reference sequence). This CDR3 is built from 13 residues. In DNA form, the CDR3 reads TGTGCCAGTAGTATCACGGCGGAACAGCCCCAGCATTTT. Its translation: CASSITAEQPQHF.

This sequence joins TRBV11-2 and TRBJ2-2; 9 bases match TRBD1. The germline gives CDR1 SGHAT, CDR2 FQNNGV. The CDR3 contains 16 residues. V lost 5 bases, J lost 6 bases, and 10 bases stayed unmatched. CDR3 protein: CASSQVGQGRPGELFF. CDR3 in DNA: TGTGCCAGCAGCCAAGTCGGACAGGGGAGGCCCGGGGAGCTGTTTTTT. Full variable domain (missing parts from reference TRBV11-2 and TRBJ2-2): EAGVAQSPRYKIIEKRQSVAFWCNPISGHATLYWYQQILGQGPKLLIQFQNNGVVDDSQLPKDRFSAERLKGVDSTLKIQPAKLEDSAVYLCASSQVGQGRPGELFFGEGSRLTVL.

The gene calls are TRBV6-6 and TRBJ1-1; D gene uncertain. Trimming cost V 6 bases and J 3 bases, with 11 bases left between them. The length of the CDR3 is 13 residues. Germline lookup yields CDR1 MNHNY and CDR2 SVGAGI (reference sequence). The CDR3 is CASSVNRDTEAFF. In DNA form, the CDR3 reads TGTGCCAGCAGCGTCAACCGGGACACTGAAGCTTTCTTT.

The chain recombines TRBV19 with TRBJ1-2, with 7 bases aligning to TRBD1. CDR1 and CDR2 from the germline V gene are LNHDA and SQIVND (reference sequence). V dropped 5 bases and J dropped 8; count of bases not matched to a gene: 8. CDR3 length: 13 amino acids. The CDR3 DNA reads TGTGCCAGTAGTCCGCGACAGGGCGGGGGCTACACCTTC. This translates into CASSPRQGGGYTF. The full variable domain, rest sourced from reference TRBV19 and TRBJ1-2, is DGGITQSPKYLFRKEGQNVTLSCEQNLNHDAMYWYRQDPGQGLRLIYYSQIVNDFQKGDIAEGYSVSREKKESFPLTVTSAQKNPTAFYLCASSPRQGGGYTFGSGTRLTVV.

The V gene is TRBV6-5, the J gene TRBJ1-1; D is possibly TRBD1 (6 bases). The CDR3 is 11 residues long. Germline loops: CDR1 MNHEY, CDR2 SVGAGI. V was trimmed by 6 bases and J by 6 bases, leaving 8 bases between them. The chain's CDR3 is CASSDRPEAFF. In nucleotides, the CDR3 is TGTGCCAGCAGCGACAGGCCTGAAGCTTTCTTT.

This clone was observed a handful of times. The chain joins TRBV5-1 to TRBJ2-1, with D possibly being TRBD1 (6 bases). Germline lookup yields CDR1 SGHRS and CDR2 YFSETQ. The CDR3 sequence is 15 residues long. The V end lost 4 bases, the J end lost 2 bases, and 13 bases lay between the germline ends. CDR3 in amino acids: CASSLTGYPYNEQFF. The CDR3 DNA is TGCGCCAGCAGCCTGACAGGATACCCCTACAATGAGCAGTTCTTC.

The chain employs TRBV9 and TRBJ1-2; possibly TRBD1 for D (5 bases). Trimming shortened V by 3 bases and J by 7 bases, and 16 bases separated the two germline ends. Germline values: CDR1 SGDLS, CDR2 YYNGEE. The CDR3 has 14 residues. Written as DNA, the CDR3 is TGTGCCAGCAGCGAGGCGGGGAAGGGGAGTGGCTACACCTTC. Its protein is CASSEAGKGSGYTF.

The gene calls are TRBV7-3 and TRBJ2-1, with 8 bases matching TRBD2. This CDR3 is built from 14 residues. Unmatched junction bases numbered 5, after V lost 6 bases and J lost 4 bases. Germline lookup yields CDR1 SGHTA and CDR2 FQGTGA. CDR3 coding DNA: TGTGCCAGCAGTCGGGGGGGCCCATACAATGAGCAGTTCTTC. Translated, it gives CASSRGGPYNEQFF.

The chain couples TRBV7-2 to TRBJ2-2, with 7 bases fitting TRBD1. Germline V gene data show CDR1 as SGHTA and CDR2 as FQGNSA. V was clipped by 5 bases and J by 6 bases; unmatched bases: 6. This CDR3 has 14 residues. CDR3 sequence: CASSQGGRAGELFF. The CDR3 DNA follows: TGTGCCAGCAGCCAAGGGGGCAGGGCCGGGGAGCTGTTTTTT.

The CDR3 sequence is CATSESGGTDTQYF. The CDR3 DNA reads TGTGCCACCAGTGAAAGCGGAGGCACAGATACGCAGTATTTT. The genes are TRBV24-1 and TRBJ2-3, with D possibly being TRBD2 (5 bases). This CDR3 contains 14 residues. Germline CDR1 is KGHDR and CDR2 is SFDVKD. Trimming took 4 bases from V and 1 from J, leaving 8 bases between them.

CDR3 sequence (DNA): TGTGCCTGGAGTGCCGGGACAGGGAGCAATCAGCCCCAGCATTTT. Amino acid sequence: CAWSAGTGSNQPQHF. V gene TRBV30 combines with J gene TRBJ1-5, with 9 bases identical to TRBD1. The V gene end was trimmed by 1 base and the J gene end by 1 base; junction bases not matched to a gene: 2. The germline V gene encodes CDR1 GTSNPN and CDR2 SVGIG (reference sequence). The CDR3 contains 15 residues.

As concerns this clone: In the same sample, other DNA sequences code for this CDR3. The chain recombines TRBV27 with TRBJ2-7; D possibly corresponds to TRBD1 (6 bases). V lost 2 bases to trimming and J lost 2 bases, with 10 bases between them. The CDR3 consists of 14 residues. CDR1 MNHEY and CDR2 SMNVEV come from the germline V gene (reference sequence). CDR3 in DNA: TGTGCCAGCAGTTTAGGTGGGGGCCCCTACGAGCAGTACTTC. Translating gives CASSLGGGPYEQYF.

This rearrangement joins TRBV7-8 to TRBJ2-7; 12 bases match TRBD2. In germline, CDR1 is SGHVS, CDR2 FQNEAQ. This CDR3 comprises 15 residues. The trim removed 5 bases at V and 5 bases at J, leaving 7 bases unmatched. The DNA of the CDR3 is TGTGCCAGCAGCCAAACTAGCGGGAGGACAAACGAGCAGTACTTC. Protein product: CASSQTSGRTNEQYF.

The V gene is TRBV6-2 or TRBV6-3, the J gene TRBJ2-5, with 10 bases matching TRBD2. Trimming cost V 3 bases and J 4 bases; bases outside gene matches: 11. CDR1 is MNHEY and CDR2 is SVGEGT in the germline V gene. This CDR3 comprises 17 residues. CDR3 DNA sequence: TGTGCCAGCAGTTATGGTCTCCTAGCGGGAGTGGGAGAGACCCAGTACTTC. Its protein product is CASSYGLLAGVGETQYF.

The rearrangement uses TRBV9 and TRBJ2-7, with D possibly TRBD1 on 6 matching bases. Germline CDR1 SGDLS, CDR2 YYNGEE. Trimming removed 2 bases at V and 2 bases at J, with 11 bases between. This CDR3 is 14 amino acids long. In DNA, the CDR3 is TGTGCCAGCAGCGTGGGACACAGAACCTACGAGCAGTACTTC. Amino acids: CASSVGHRTYEQYF.

The rearrangement joins TRBV9 to TRBJ1-5; 9 bases match TRBD1. V trimming: 5 bases; J trimming: 5 bases; junction bases outside the gene matches: 11. Looked up from germline, CDR1 is SGDLS and CDR2 is YYNGEE. The CDR3 covers 16 residues. CDR3 residues: CASSERDRVMDQPQHF. CDR3 sequence (DNA): TGTGCCAGCAGTGAAAGGGACAGGGTTATGGATCAGCCCCAGCATTTT.

The chain carries TRBV11-3 and TRBJ2-2; TRBD2 matches 8 bases. CDR3 size: 16 residues. The J segment lost 2 bases and the V segment lost 5 bases, leaving 7 bases of the junction unmatched. CDR1 is SGHNT and CDR2 is YENEEA in the germline V gene. In DNA form, the CDR3 reads TGTGCCAGCAGCCCTCGCGGGGGGTCCAACACCGGGGAGCTGTTTTTT. Translating it yields CASSPRGGSNTGELFF.

This clone came up once. The chain has TRBV6-2 or TRBV6-3 and TRBJ2-7; maybe TRBD2 (5 bases). The CDR3 is 13 residues long. The germline V gene encodes CDR1 MNHEY and CDR2 SVGEGT. V lost 5 bases, J lost 6 bases, and 14 bases lay in between. For the CDR3, the DNA is TGTGCCAGCAGTCGACCCGGAGGTGGCGAGCAGTACTTC. It is translated as CASSRPGGGEQYF.

This clone turned up a few times. The chain uses TRBV28 and TRBJ2-7, with 15 nucleotides matching TRBD2. Germline CDR1 MDHEN, CDR2 SYDVKM. The CDR3 is 16 amino acids. The V and J ends lost 5 bases and 2 bases, in that order; junction bases with no gene match: 4. CDR3 sequence: CASSPGTSGRPYEQYF. The CDR3 DNA reads TGTGCCAGCAGTCCCGGGACTAGCGGGAGGCCCTACGAGCAGTACTTC.